These 23 T cell receptor beta chains came from one sample sequenced in a study of blood T cell repertoires in COVID-19. The repertoire was sequenced with immunoSEQ multiplex PCR; TCRdb's copy has only in-frame clones and lacks some. Here the sample spans around 130,000 clones, roughly 90% being singletons. Sequenced input: peripheral blood. These receptors all stem from an older man with active COVID-19.

V is TRBV2 and J is TRBJ2-7, with D maybe TRBD2 (5 bases). This CDR3 has 12 amino acids. V lost 6 bases and J lost 3, with 9 bases in between. Germline V gives CDR1 SNHLY, CDR2 FYNNEI. Here the CDR3 DNA reads TGTGCCAGCAGGGGAGACTACTACGAGCAGTACTTC. Residues: CASRGDYYEQYF.

The V call is TRBV27, the J call TRBJ1-1; tentatively, D is TRBD1 (5 bases). V lost 6 bases, J lost 1 base, and 12 bases lay in between. This CDR3 has 14 amino acids. Germline values: CDR1 MNHEY, CDR2 SMNVEV (reference sequence). The CDR3 here is CASSLQVGNTEAFF. In nucleotides, the CDR3 is TGTGCCAGCAGCCTACAGGTTGGGAACACTGAAGCTTTCTTT.

V is TRBV7-9 and J is TRBJ2-7; TRBD1 aligns across 9 bases. The CDR3 is made up of 13 amino acids. Germline CDR1 is SEHNR and CDR2 is FQNEAQ (reference sequence). Trimming cost V 4 bases and J 3 bases; bases outside gene matches: 1. DNA of the CDR3: TGTGCCAGCAGCTGGGGACAGGGCTACGAGCAGTACTTC. This translates into CASSWGQGYEQYF.

This clone appeared once. J is TRBJ1-6 and V is TRBV12-3 or TRBV12-4; 7 nucleotides match TRBD1. CDR3 size: 13 residues. J was trimmed by 10 bases and V by 3 bases; bases with no gene match: 3. As DNA, the CDR3 is TGTGCCAGCAGTTTGGGGACAGTCTCACCCCTCCACTTT. Translating it yields CASSLGTVSPLHF.

The J gene is TRBJ1-1, the V gene TRBV30, with no clear D. Germline values: CDR1 GTSNPN, CDR2 SVGIG (reference sequence). This CDR3 spans 13 amino acids. The V end lost 0 bases, the J end lost 2 bases, and 7 bases lay between the germline ends. The CDR3 spells CAWSVLANTEAFF. The CDR3 bases are TGTGCCTGGAGTGTATTGGCTAACACTGAAGCTTTCTTT.

The chain links TRBV2 to TRBJ1-6, with TRBD1 identical over 7 bases. The germline gives CDR1 SNHLY, CDR2 FYNNEI. V dropped 6 bases and J dropped 5; count of bases not matched to a gene: 7. The CDR3 has 15 amino acids. CDR3: CASRAGTVNNSPLHF. CDR3 bases: TGTGCCAGCAGGGCCGGGACAGTTAATAATTCACCCCTCCACTTT.

The chain couples TRBV28 to TRBJ2-2, with D maybe TRBD1 (6 bases). Per the germline V gene, CDR1 is MDHEN and CDR2 is SYDVKM. This CDR3 has 14 residues. Between the trimmed V and J ends, which lost 8 bases and 1 base, there was a span of 11 bases. CDR3 in DNA: TGTGCCAGCCATTTAGGGGGGAACACCGGGGAGCTGTTTTTT. This codes for CASHLGGNTGELFF. Full variable domain (outside the CDR3, taken from reference TRBV28 and TRBJ2-2): DVKVTQSSRYLVKRTGEKVFLECVQDMDHENMFWYRQDPGLGLRLIYFSYDVKMKEKGDIPEGYSVSREKKERFSLILESASTNQTSMYLCASHLGGNTGELFFGEGSRLTVL.

This clone showed up just once. V and J are TRBV18 and TRBJ1-2; maybe TRBD1 (6 bases). V was cut by 3 bases and J by 4 bases, with 12 bases left in between. Germline values: CDR1 KGHSH, CDR2 LQKENI. The CDR3 has 14 residues. DNA of the CDR3: TGTGCCAGCTCACCCGGTGGCAGGGGCTATGGCTACACCTTC. It translates to CASSPGGRGYGYTF.

The chain uses TRBV7-2 and TRBJ2-5; 8 bases are a match to TRBD1. The CDR3 sequence is 15 residues long. Germline V gene data show CDR1 as SGHTA and CDR2 as FQGNSA. The trim removed 5 bases at V and 4 bases at J, leaving 9 bases unmatched. The CDR3 region has the DNA TGTGCCAGCAGCCCCAGGACAGGGCTTGTAGAGACCCAGTACTTC. Protein: CASSPRTGLVETQYF.

The chain joins TRBV11-2 to TRBJ2-5; a possible D gene is TRBD1 (5 bases). V shed 1 base and J shed 2 bases, with 8 bases lying between them. The CDR3 runs to 14 residues. CDR1 is SGHAT, CDR2 FQNNGV, per germline. DNA for the CDR3: TGTGCCAGCAGCTTAGGCAGGGCTCAAGAGACCCAGTACTTC. Its protein is CASSLGRAQETQYF.

This clone appeared a single time. This chain connects TRBV27 to TRBJ2-3; 8 bases line up with TRBD2. Germline V gene sequence: CDR1 MNHEY, CDR2 SMNVEV (reference sequence). Trimming cost V 2 bases and J 4 bases; bases outside gene matches: 14. The CDR3 spans 18 residues. CDR3 residues: CASSLKLAAYGSPDTQYF. DNA for the CDR3: TGTGCCAGCAGTTTAAAACTAGCGGCCTATGGTTCCCCAGATACGCAGTATTTT.

The rearrangement joins TRBV18 to TRBJ2-5; D call uncertain. Trimming pared 4 bases from V and 4 bases from J, leaving 13 bases between. The CDR3 consists of 14 residues. Germline CDR1 reads KGHSH; CDR2 reads LQKENI. The CDR3 loop reads CASSHSPRGETQYF. The DNA of the CDR3 is TGTGCCAGCTCACACTCGCCCCGTGGAGAGACCCAGTACTTC. Full variable domain (missing parts from reference TRBV18 and TRBJ2-5): NAGVMQNPRHLVRRRGQEARLRCSPMKGHSHVYWYRQLPEEGLKFMVYLQKENIIDESGMPKERFSAEFPKEGPSILRIQQVVRGDSAAYFCASSHSPRGETQYFGPGTRLLVL.

This sequence joins TRBV27 and TRBJ2-2; TRBD2 matches 7 bases. With 4 bases clipped from V and 7 bases from J, the junction kept 12 bases outside the gene matches. The CDR3 covers 16 residues. Per germline, CDR1 MNHEY and CDR2 SMNVEV (reference sequence). The CDR3 region has the DNA TGTGCCAGCAGTTCCGGGCGGGAGAAGGTGGGCGGGGAGCTGTTTTTT. This encodes CASSSGREKVGGELFF.

V gene TRBV7-9 combines with J gene TRBJ1-4; 8 positions agree with TRBD1. CDR1 is SEHNR, CDR2 FQNEAQ, per germline (reference sequence). The CDR3 extends over 15 amino acids. Unmatched junction bases numbered 9, after V lost 7 bases and J lost 5 bases. The CDR3 coding sequence is TGTGCCAGCACCCTGGGTCGGGACAGGAATGAAAAACTGTTTTTT. Its translation is CASTLGRDRNEKLFF.

The V and J genes are TRBV5-1 and TRBJ2-3; no reliable D call. This CDR3 spans 14 amino acids. Trimming took 0 bases from V and 4 from J, leaving 9 bases between them. Germline lookup yields CDR1 SGHRS and CDR2 YFSETQ. DNA for the CDR3: TGCGCCAGCAGCTTGGATCGGAGTCCAGATACGCAGTATTTT. Protein sequence: CASSLDRSPDTQYF.

The rearrangement uses TRBV19 and TRBJ2-1; D perhaps matches TRBD1 (6 bases). The V end lost 5 bases, the J end lost 7 bases, and 12 bases lay between the germline ends. This CDR3 comprises 13 residues. The germline V gene has CDR1 LNHDA and CDR2 SQIVND (reference sequence). The CDR3 is CASSYREGNEQFF. The CDR3 DNA is TGTGCCAGTAGTTACAGGGAAGGTAATGAGCAGTTCTTC.

The chain employs TRBV30 and TRBJ1-6; unclear D gene. V lost 1 base, J lost 8 bases, and 9 bases lay in between. The CDR3 sequence is 13 residues long. From germline, CDR1 is GTSNPN and CDR2 SVGIG (reference sequence). The CDR3 bases are TGTGCCTGGAGTGACCAGATGGATTCACCCCTCCACTTT. Protein: CAWSDQMDSPLHF.

V and J are TRBV2 and TRBJ1-4, with 10 bases aligning to TRBD1. This CDR3 comprises 16 residues. Germline CDR1 and CDR2: SNHLY and FYNNEI. The V segment lost 6 bases and the J segment 2 bases; nucleotides outside the gene matches: 6. The CDR3 is CASRPGQGTTNEKLFF. DNA for the CDR3: TGTGCCAGCAGACCGGGACAGGGGACGACTAATGAAAAACTGTTTTTT.

The chain has TRBV18 and TRBJ2-7, with TRBD1 matching 10 bases. The CDR3 runs 17 residues. Germline V gene sequence: CDR1 KGHSH, CDR2 LQKENI. V dropped 2 bases and J dropped 1; count of bases not matched to a gene: 8. CDR3 amino acids: CASSPVGTGARSYEQYF. The DNA of the CDR3 is TGTGCCAGCTCACCAGTTGGGACAGGGGCCCGATCCTACGAGCAGTACTTC.

The rearrangement links TRBV20-1 to TRBJ1-1, with D possibly matching TRBD1 (5 bases). CDR1 DFQATT and CDR2 SNEGSKA come from the germline V gene (reference sequence). Trimming shortened V by 5 bases and J by 5 bases, and 9 bases separated the two germline ends. This CDR3 is built from 11 residues. Here the CDR3 reads CSAPPGTEAFF. The CDR3 DNA is TGCAGTGCTCCCCCAGGGACTGAAGCTTTCTTT.

The V gene is TRBV4-1, the J gene TRBJ1-4; D unclear. Trimming cost V 3 bases and J 3 bases, with 14 bases left between them. The CDR3 has 16 amino acids. Looked up from germline, CDR1 is MGHRA and CDR2 is YSYEKL. CDR3 sequence (DNA): TGCGCCAGCAGCCAGCCGGGTCGAGCTCCTAATGAAAAACTGTTTTTT. Translating gives CASSQPGRAPNEKLFF.

The sample holds one count of this clone. The chain recombines TRBV29-1 with TRBJ2-3, with TRBD1 matching over 10 bases. V dropped 5 bases and J dropped 4; count of bases not matched to a gene: 6. The CDR3 is made up of 14 amino acids. The germline V gene has CDR1 SQVTM and CDR2 ANQGSEA. CDR3 residues: CSVRGDRGPDTQYF. The CDR3 DNA reads as TGCAGCGTTCGGGGGGACAGGGGACCAGATACGCAGTATTTT.

The rearrangement links TRBV28 to TRBJ2-7, with 7 nucleotides matching TRBD2. With V trimmed by 4 bases and J by 4 bases, 7 bases remained unmatched. This CDR3 comprises 14 residues. The V gene's germline CDR1 is MDHEN and CDR2 SYDVKM. In DNA form, the CDR3 reads TGTGCCAGCAGTTATCAAGCGGGATCTTACGAGCAGTACTTC. It codes for CASSYQAGSYEQYF.